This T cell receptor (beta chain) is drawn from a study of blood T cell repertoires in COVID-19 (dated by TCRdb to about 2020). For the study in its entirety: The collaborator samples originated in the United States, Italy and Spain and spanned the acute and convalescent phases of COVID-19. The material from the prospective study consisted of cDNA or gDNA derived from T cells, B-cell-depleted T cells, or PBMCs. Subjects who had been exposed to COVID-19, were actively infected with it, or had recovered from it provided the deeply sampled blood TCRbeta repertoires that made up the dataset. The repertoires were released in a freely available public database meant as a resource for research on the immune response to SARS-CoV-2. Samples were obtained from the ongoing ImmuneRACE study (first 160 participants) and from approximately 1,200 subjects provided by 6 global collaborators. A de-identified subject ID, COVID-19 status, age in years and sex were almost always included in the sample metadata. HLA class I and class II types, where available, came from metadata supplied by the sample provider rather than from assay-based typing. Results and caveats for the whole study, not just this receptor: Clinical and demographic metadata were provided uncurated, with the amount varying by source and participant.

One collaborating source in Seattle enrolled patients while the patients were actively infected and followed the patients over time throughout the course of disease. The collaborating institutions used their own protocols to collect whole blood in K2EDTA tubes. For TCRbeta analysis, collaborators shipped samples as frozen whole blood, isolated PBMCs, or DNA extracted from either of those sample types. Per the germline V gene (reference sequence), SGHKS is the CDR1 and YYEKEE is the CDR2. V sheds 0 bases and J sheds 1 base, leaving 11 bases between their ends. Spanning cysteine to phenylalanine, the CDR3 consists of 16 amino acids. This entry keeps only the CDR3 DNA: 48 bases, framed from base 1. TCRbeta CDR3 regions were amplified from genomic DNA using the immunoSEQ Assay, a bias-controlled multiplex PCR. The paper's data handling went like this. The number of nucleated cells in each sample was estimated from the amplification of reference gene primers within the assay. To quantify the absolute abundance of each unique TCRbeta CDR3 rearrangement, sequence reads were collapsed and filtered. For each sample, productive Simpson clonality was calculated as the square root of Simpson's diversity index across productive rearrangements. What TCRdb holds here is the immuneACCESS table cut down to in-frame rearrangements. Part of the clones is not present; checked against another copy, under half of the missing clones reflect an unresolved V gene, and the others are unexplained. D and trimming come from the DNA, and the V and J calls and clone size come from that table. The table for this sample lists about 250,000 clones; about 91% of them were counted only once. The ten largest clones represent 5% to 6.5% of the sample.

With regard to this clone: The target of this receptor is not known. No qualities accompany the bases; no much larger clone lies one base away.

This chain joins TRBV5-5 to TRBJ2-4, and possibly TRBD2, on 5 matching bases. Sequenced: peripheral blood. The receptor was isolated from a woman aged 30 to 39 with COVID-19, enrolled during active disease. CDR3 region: CASSLERVMAKNIQYF. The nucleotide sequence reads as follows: TGTGCCAGCAGCTTGGAGAGGGTTATGGCCAAAAACATTCAGTACTTC.